Following are 18 T cell receptor beta chains from one sample sequenced in a study of cytomegalovirus exposure and HLA in healthy donors. The primer mix had 60 Vbeta and 13 Jbeta primers. Here immunoSEQ multiplex PCR was the method, and the copy in TCRdb shows in-frame clones only, minus some. The table lists approximately 220,000 clones, 65% to 75% of them singletons. The sequenced sample consisted of PBMCs. These receptor sequences come from a woman aged 25 to 45 in good health and CMV-seronegative.

Concerning this clone: A read error may produce the germline difference seen at one junction end. V usage is TRBV25-1 and J usage is TRBJ2-1; D ambiguous. From germline, CDR1 is MGHDK and CDR2 SYGVNS. The CDR3 is 12 amino acids. The CDR3 nucleotides are TGTGCCAGCGGTAGCTCCTACAATGAGCAGCTCTTC. It encodes CASGSSYNEQLF.

The V call is TRBV7-3, the J call TRBJ2-6; TRBD2 might be the D (5 bases). With 5 bases removed from V and 1 base from J, the gap between germline ends came to 6 bases. CDR1 and CDR2 from the germline V gene are SGHTA and FQGTGA. The CDR3 loop spans 14 amino acids. CDR3 nucleotides: TGTGCCAGCAGCAGAGGGTCTGGGGCCAACGTCCTGACTTTC. It translates to CASSRGSGANVLTF.

V gene TRBV11-1 combines with J gene TRBJ1-6, with 7 bases lining up with TRBD1. Per the germline V gene, CDR1 is SGHAT and CDR2 is FQDESV (reference sequence). V was pared by 6 bases and J by 8 bases, with 7 bases of the junction left unmatched. The CDR3 has 14 amino acids. CDR3 in DNA: TGTGCCAGCAGGTCGACAGGGAGTCATTCACCCCTCCACTTT. Protein sequence: CASRSTGSHSPLHF.

The genes are TRBV7-2 and TRBJ1-1; tentative D call: TRBD1 (5 bases). Germline V gene lookup returns CDR1 SGHTA and CDR2 FQGNSA. V lost 4 bases to trimming and J lost 1 base, with 13 bases between them. The CDR3 consists of 15 residues. The CDR3 DNA is TGTGCCAGCAGCTACCCCCGGGGGGGGAACACTGAAGCTTTCTTT. Encoded protein: CASSYPRGGNTEAFF.

A word on this clone: Germline is not matched at one junction end, which may reflect a read error. The J gene is TRBJ2-2, the V gene TRBV7-6; 10 nucleotides align to TRBD2. CDR1 is SGHVS, CDR2 FNYEAQ, per germline. This CDR3 is 16 amino acids long. The CDR3 here is CASSLASGGNTGELFF. The DNA of the CDR3 is TGTGCCAGCAGCCTAGCTAGCGGGGGGAACACCGGGGAGCTGTTTTTT.

V and J are TRBV5-1 and TRBJ2-7; 7 bases match TRBD1. The CDR3 consists of 15 residues. Germline CDR1 is SGHRS and CDR2 is YFSETQ. V lost 3 bases to trimming and J lost 2 bases; unmatched junction nucleotides: 8. CDR3 nucleotide sequence: TGCGCCAGCAGCTCCGAGGGGCAGGGGGCCTACGAGCAGTACTTC. It yields the protein CASSSEGQGAYEQYF.

The rearrangement joins TRBV18 to TRBJ1-5, with D maybe TRBD1 (6 bases). Germline CDR1 and CDR2: KGHSH and LQKENI. V was clipped by 4 bases and J by 0 bases, with 13 bases between them. The CDR3 is 16 residues long. CDR3 residues: CASSQGQTYSNQPQHF. Here the CDR3 DNA reads TGTGCCAGCTCACAAGGACAGACCTATAGCAATCAGCCCCAGCATTTT. Together with reference TRBV18 and TRBJ1-5, the CDR3 gives the full variable domain: NAGVMQNPRHLVRRRGQEARLRCSPMKGHSHVYWYRQLPEEGLKFMVYLQKENIIDESGMPKERFSAEFPKEGPSILRIQQVVRGDSAAYFCASSQGQTYSNQPQHFGDGTRLSIL.

Only one count was recorded for this clone. The genes are TRBV19 and TRBJ2-1; 14 bases line up with TRBD2. The CDR3 contains 19 residues. CDR1 and CDR2 from the germline V gene are LNHDA and SQIVND (reference sequence). The V gene end was trimmed by 5 bases and the J gene end by 0 bases; junction bases not matched to a gene: 9. The CDR3, as DNA: TGTGCCAGTAGTCGAGGACTAGCGGGGGGCCGAAGCTCCTACAATGAGCAGTTCTTC. Its protein is CASSRGLAGGRSSYNEQFF.

The chain carries TRBV5-4 and TRBJ2-2; TRBD2 matches at 7 bases. CDR1 is SGHNT, CDR2 YYREEE, per germline (reference sequence). This CDR3 has 16 residues. V gave up 1 base and J gave up 6 bases; unmatched junction bases: 9. CDR3 sequence: CASSLRPSGEAGELFF. The CDR3 DNA follows: TGTGCCAGCAGCTTGCGGCCTAGCGGCGAGGCCGGGGAGCTGTTTTTT.

In its sample, this clone was seen a few times. The chain employs TRBV5-4 and TRBJ2-6; 10 nucleotides agree with TRBD2. Germline-derived CDR1 and CDR2 are SGHNT and YYREEE (reference sequence). CDR3 size: 20 residues. V trimming: 3 bases; J trimming: 2 bases; junction bases outside the gene matches: 14. The CDR3 nucleotides read TGTGCCAGCAGCTCAGGGCCGGCTAGCGGGAGTTTACCTGGGGCCAACGTCCTGACTTTC. This sequence encodes CASSSGPASGSLPGANVLTF. The variable domain in full, completed from reference TRBV5-4 and TRBJ2-6, reads ETGVTQSPTHLIKTRGQQVTLRCSSQSGHNTVSWYQQALGQGPQFIFQYYREEENGRGNFPPRFSGLQFPNYSSELNVNALELDDSALYLCASSSGPASGSLPGANVLTFGAGSRLTVL.

The chain combines TRBV6-6 with TRBJ2-1, with D maybe TRBD1 (5 bases). CDR3 length: 15 residues. Trimming stripped 3 bases from V and 0 bases from J, with 9 bases between. Germline V gene data show CDR1 as MNHNY and CDR2 as SVGAGI (reference sequence). CDR3 residues: CASSYEQASYNEQFF. The CDR3 nucleotides read TGTGCCAGCAGTTATGAACAGGCCTCCTACAATGAGCAGTTCTTC.

This CDR3 reads CASMRAAGAEAFF. CDR3 in DNA: TGTGCCAGCATGAGGGCTGCAGGGGCTGAAGCTTTCTTT. The chain combines TRBV25-1 with TRBJ1-1, with D maybe TRBD1 (6 bases). The germline V and J ends were trimmed by 7 bases and 6 bases, with 15 bases remaining between them. The germline gives CDR1 MGHDK, CDR2 SYGVNS. The CDR3 runs 13 residues.

The chain carries TRBV5-8 and TRBJ1-4; 8 positions match TRBD1. The germline V gene encodes CDR1 SGHTS and CDR2 YDEGEE. The V and J ends lost 4 bases and 1 base, in that order; junction bases with no gene match: 12. The CDR3 is 18 amino acids. The CDR3 nucleotides are TGTGCCAGCAGCGGACAGGGACGTCTAGGGGTAACTAATGAAAAACTGTTTTTT. It is translated as CASSGQGRLGVTNEKLFF. The variable domain in full, completed from reference TRBV5-8 and TRBJ1-4, reads EAGVTQSPTHLIKTRGQQATLRCSPISGHTSVYWYQQALGLGLQFLLWYDEGEERNRGNFPPRFSGRQFPNYSSELNVNALELEDSALYLCASSGQGRLGVTNEKLFFGSGTQLSVL.

This clone was seen once. The chain carries TRBV9 and TRBJ2-2; D is uncertain. Per the germline V gene, CDR1 is SGDLS and CDR2 is YYNGEE. The CDR3 runs 14 residues. Trimming pared 3 bases from V and 1 base from J, leaving 7 bases between. CDR3 sequence: CASSAQMNTGELFF. The CDR3 DNA sequence: TGTGCCAGCAGCGCTCAGATGAACACCGGGGAGCTGTTTTTT.

The chain recombines TRBV5-8 with TRBJ2-5, with TRBD2 matching over 10 bases. The CDR3 covers 15 residues. The V and J ends lost 4 bases and 0 bases, in that order; junction bases with no gene match: 3. The germline gives CDR1 SGHTS, CDR2 YDEGEE. CDR3 sequence reads: CASSRLAGDQETQYF. The CDR3 DNA follows: TGTGCCAGCAGCCGGCTAGCGGGAGACCAAGAGACCCAGTACTTC.

The chain couples TRBV6-4 to TRBJ1-2, with D uncertain. V was pared by 6 bases and J by 0 bases, with 8 bases between. The CDR3 totals 13 residues. Germline loops: CDR1 MRHNA, CDR2 SNTAGT. CDR3 DNA: TGTGCCAGCAGCCCAACAGCTAACTATGGCTACACCTTC. Translation gives CASSPTANYGYTF.

The rearrangement links TRBV6-6 to TRBJ1-1; D perhaps matches TRBD1 (6 bases). The CDR3 contains 14 residues. Trimming left V 6 bases short and J 1 base short, with 12 bases between. Germline values: CDR1 MNHNY, CDR2 SVGAGI (reference sequence). CDR3 region: CASSLGGENTEAFF. The DNA of the CDR3 is TGTGCCAGCAGCCTAGGGGGGGAGAACACTGAAGCTTTCTTT.

In this sample, this clone turned up once. This chain joins TRBV7-9 and TRBJ2-1; D is undetermined. There are 16 residues in the CDR3. Trimming stripped 1 base from V and 2 bases from J, with 12 bases between. Germline V gene lookup returns CDR1 SEHNR and CDR2 FQNEAQ (reference sequence). The CDR3, as DNA: TGTGCCAGCAGCTTAGGTAGCACCCTGACCTACAATGAGCAGTTCTTC. Translated, it gives CASSLGSTLTYNEQFF.